The 2 T cell receptor beta chains reported below all come from one sample, sequenced in a study of blood T cells in healthy people across ages. Primers used in a second PCR of about 7 to 11 cycles were a sample-barcoded 5' primer and a J-beta primer mix. TCRdb recomputed calls from the 5' RACE reads with MiXCR, one row per CDR3 protein. The data contain over a million distinct CDR3 sequences, under 55% of them seen just once; the ten biggest clones take up under 20%. Source material: blood. Receptor source: a woman aged 60 to 75 in good health.

This clonotype occurred a few times. The chain carries TRBV6-1 and TRBJ2-3; 7 nucleotides line up with TRBD1. The CDR3 spans 17 residues. Germline V gene lookup returns CDR1 MNHNS and CDR2 SASEGT. Trimming took 5 bases from V and 7 from J; bases not matched to a gene: 18. In DNA, the CDR3 is TGTGCCAGCAGTAAAAAACGACAGGGCCAAACTCTTAATACGCAGTATTTT. Translating gives CASSKKRQGQTLNTQYF.

The genes are TRBV6-1 and TRBJ1-5; TRBD1 matches at 8 bases. The CDR3 extends over 15 amino acids. The ends lost 1 base at V and 3 bases at J; junction bases unmatched: 2. Germline V gene sequence: CDR1 MNHNS, CDR2 SASEGT. CDR3 sequence (DNA): TGTGCCAGCAGTGAAGGGACAGGGCTCAATCAGCCCCAGCATTTT. Translated: CASSEGTGLNQPQHF.